This is a list of T cell receptor beta chains from one sample in a study of T cell responses to AZD1222 COVID-19 vaccine. This table comes from immunoSEQ multiplex PCR, and its TCRdb copy is limited to in-frame clones, with some not included. The data hold under 200,000 clones, with around 90% observed a single time. The source material was peripheral blood, sampled on day 0 of AZD1222 vaccination. These receptors all come from an adult in good health. CDR3s include the opening cysteine and the closing phenylalanine or tryptophan. D genes are given only for firm matches.

v_call,j_call,cdr3_length,d_call,cdr3_aa
TRBV5-6,TRBJ2-7,14,NA,CASSQVGGSYEQYF
TRBV19,TRBJ2-2,14,NA,CASSAAATTGELFF
TRBV5-1,TRBJ1-1,15,NA,CASSLAVGQFTEAFF
TRBV28,TRBJ2-7,14,NA,CASSATTEVPEQYF
TRBV20-1,TRBJ1-4,13,TRBD1,CSASFRGLEKLFF
TRBV19,TRBJ1-1,13,TRBD1,CASDRGSNTEAFF
TRBV3-1/TRBV3-2,TRBJ2-7,16,NA,CASSRRDSSPLGEQYF
TRBV28,TRBJ1-5,16,TRBD1,CASRIRGTGSNQPQHF
TRBV4-3,TRBJ2-1,13,TRBD1,CASSQDRRQGQFF
TRBV4-3,TRBJ1-2,14,NA,CASSQGLGGEVETF
TRBV5-1,TRBJ1-3,18,NA,CASSLGQGDWISGNTIYF
TRBV14,TRBJ2-7,13,NA,CASSQGYRDEQYF
TRBV5-4,TRBJ1-2,14,NA,CASSYSGDNYGYTF
TRBV6-5,TRBJ1-1,15,TRBD1,CASLGQGGLNTEAFF
TRBV7-9,TRBJ1-1,15,TRBD1,CASSAMTGMNTEAFF
TRBV6-5,TRBJ2-7,16,TRBD2,CASSSGTSGTAYEQYF
TRBV20-1,TRBJ2-1,13,NA,CSASNRGLNEQFF
TRBV4-2,TRBJ1-2,17,TRBD1,CASSQDGTGANNYGYTF
TRBV28,TRBJ1-2,12,NA,CASRLSGRGYTF
TRBV5-1,TRBJ1-6,16,NA,CASSLAGATYNSPLHF
TRBV27,TRBJ2-3,16,NA,CASSLSASSSTDTQYF
TRBV29-1,TRBJ2-7,10,NA,CSVGPGEQYF
TRBV4-3,TRBJ1-1,15,NA,CASSQDLGLGTEAFF
TRBV7-6,TRBJ2-7,16,TRBD1,CASSLEDRVGIYEQYF
TRBV6-2/TRBV6-3,TRBJ2-7,16,NA,CASSASVAAPTYEQYF
TRBV4-2,TRBJ2-7,15,TRBD1,CASSPRTGDSYEQYF
TRBV5-4,TRBJ2-3,14,NA,CASSLFTGTDTQYF
TRBV10-3,TRBJ1-1,14,NA,CAISERDSYTEAFF
TRBV11-2,TRBJ2-7,15,NA,CASSLSYRSSYEQYF
TRBV10-1,TRBJ1-4,13,NA,CASSFAGSEKLFF
TRBV18,TRBJ1-1,14,NA,CASSTGYRNTEAFF
TRBV7-3,TRBJ2-1,14,TRBD2,CASSLTSDYNEQFF
TRBV11-2,TRBJ1-5,14,NA,CASSLGQRGQPQHF
TRBV28,TRBJ2-1,15,TRBD1,CASLIGGQGYGEQFF
TRBV6-5,TRBJ2-2,15,NA,CASSSYRELTGELFF
TRBV9,TRBJ2-2,11,NA,CASTGTGELFF
TRBV18,TRBJ1-4,15,NA,CASYVGGPFGEKLFF
TRBV3-1/TRBV3-2,TRBJ1-6,17,NA,CASSHYPGRGVNSPLHF
TRBV19,TRBJ1-5,13,NA,CASSIPHRKPQHF
TRBV5-1,TRBJ1-6,15,NA,CASSLLGGEDSPLHF
TRBV9,TRBJ2-3,13,TRBD2,CASSTGLADTQYF
TRBV9,TRBJ1-5,16,TRBD1,CASSAGGQGAYQPQHF
TRBV28,TRBJ2-7,16,TRBD1,CASSFIRGHILAEQYF
TRBV2,TRBJ1-5,14,NA,CASSDWGAVQPQHF
TRBV6-6,TRBJ1-5,15,TRBD1,CASSYVPGQGQPQHF
TRBV2,TRBJ1-3,12,NA,CASFRSGNTIYF
TRBV7-9,TRBJ1-2,13,NA,CASSLGDRYGYTF
TRBV6-5,TRBJ1-4,14,NA,CASSTTERNEKLFF
TRBV14,TRBJ2-7,15,TRBD1,CASSEPGQSPLEQYF